Presented here are 22 T cell receptor beta chains from one specimen sequenced in a study of read filtering for tumor transcriptome and immune sequencing. This library used about 400 ng RNA and molecular barcoded adaptors spanning alpha/delta and beta/gamma chains. TCRdb called the reads again in MiXCR, with one record for every CDR3 protein. The repertoire includes tens of thousands of distinct CDR3 sequences, less than 25% of them detected once, and roughly a sixth sits in the top ten. Sequenced input: a population of CD138-negative cells sorted from bone marrow. The receptors come from a donor aged 40 or over with multiple myeloma.

This clonotype appeared many times. The chain has TRBV28 and TRBJ2-3; the D is unclear. There are 11 residues in the CDR3. Trimming took off 5 bases at V and 2 bases at J, with 2 bases between the two ends. Per germline, CDR1 MDHEN and CDR2 SYDVKM. The CDR3 nucleotides read TGTGCCAGCAGTGCCACAGATACGCAGTATTTT. Its translation: CASSATDTQYF.

By share, this clonotype ranks as medium-sized. The V and J genes are TRBV29-1 and TRBJ2-1; D remains ambiguous. The CDR3 runs 10 residues. Trimming removed 6 bases at V and 6 bases at J, with 6 bases between. CDR1 and CDR2 from the germline V gene are SQVTM and ANQGSEA. The CDR3 DNA reads TGCAGCGTCGAAATCAATGAGCAGTTCTTC. Encoded protein: CSVEINEQFF.

This clonotype was counted many times. The chain recombines TRBV12-3 or TRBV12-4 with TRBJ1-2; no clear D gene. This CDR3 contains 11 residues. V lost 1 base and J lost 14, with 11 bases in between. CDR3 in DNA: TGTGCCAGCAGTTTAGGGAGGGAGTGGACCTTC. Protein product: CASSLGREWTF.

This clonotype was seen a handful of times. The CDR3: CASRSGLAGGWSSYNEQFF. Written as DNA, the CDR3 is TGTGCCAGTAGGTCGGGACTAGCGGGAGGGTGGAGCTCCTACAATGAGCAGTTCTTC. The chain carries TRBV19 and TRBJ2-1; TRBD2 aligns across 16 bases. Germline CDR1 reads LNHDA; CDR2 reads SQIVND (reference sequence). The CDR3 consists of 19 residues. Trimming took 6 bases from V and 0 from J; bases not matched to a gene: 8.

This chain connects TRBV3-1 to TRBJ2-3; 12 nucleotides line up with TRBD2. The CDR3 sequence is 16 residues long. The germline V gene has CDR1 LGHDT and CDR2 YNNKEL (reference sequence). V lost 6 bases to trimming and J lost 7 bases; unmatched junction nucleotides: 11. CDR3 residues: CASSQTSGSLVNTQYF. CDR3 nucleotide sequence: TGTGCCAGCAGTCAGACTAGCGGGAGCCTCGTGAATACGCAGTATTTT.

There are many counts of this clonotype. V usage is TRBV18 and J usage is TRBJ2-6; no firm D call. V was trimmed by 0 bases and J by 2 bases, leaving 8 bases between them. The CDR3 loop spans 16 amino acids. Per germline, CDR1 KGHSH and CDR2 LQKENI. In nucleotides, the CDR3 is TGTGCCAGCTCACCACCGCCGGTCCCTGGGGCCAACGTCCTGACTTTC. Residues: CASSPPPVPGANVLTF.

This clonotype was detected ten times or more. The chain links TRBV10-3 to TRBJ2-5; D ambiguous. Trimming took off 8 bases at V and 1 base at J, with 8 bases between the two ends. The CDR3 covers 12 residues. The germline V gene encodes CDR1 ENHRY and CDR2 SYGVKD. CDR3 residues: CAIGDTQETQYF. As DNA, the CDR3 is TGTGCCATCGGGGATACCCAAGAGACCCAGTACTTC.

Regarding this clonotype: A much larger clone is a single base away; this may be a read error. The V and J genes are TRBV11-2 and TRBJ2-7, with TRBD2 matching 7 bases. V lost 1 base and J lost 2; bases outside the gene matches: 8. Germline V lookup: CDR1 SGHAT, CDR2 FQNNGV. The CDR3 runs 16 residues. This CDR3 is CASSLVIGGSTYEQYF. The CDR3 DNA sequence: TGTGCCAGCAGCTTAGTAATAGGCGGGAGCACCTACGAGCAGTACTTC.

This sequence joins TRBV19 and TRBJ2-3, with D possibly being TRBD1 or TRBD2 (5 bases each). CDR1 LNHDA and CDR2 SQIVND come from the germline V gene (reference sequence). The CDR3 loop spans 15 amino acids. V lost 5 bases and J lost 4, with 16 bases in between. DNA for the CDR3: TGTGCCAGTAGTTATATTTTTGTGGGGGCAGATACGCAGTATTTT. This translates into CASSYIFVGADTQYF.

This clonotype was recorded at least ten times. The rearrangement joins TRBV7-3 to TRBJ1-1, with TRBD1 as a possible D gene (5 bases). Trimming stripped 6 bases from V and 4 bases from J, with 18 bases between. The V gene's germline CDR1 is SGHTA and CDR2 FQGTGA. This CDR3 comprises 15 residues. The CDR3 bases are TGTGCCAGCAGTAATAGCAGGGTAGAGGCCACTGAAGCTTTCTTT. This codes for CASSNSRVEATEAFF.

This clonotype was counted ten times or more. The V gene is TRBV20-1, the J gene TRBJ1-5, with D possibly being TRBD1 (6 bases). This CDR3 spans 15 amino acids. The V gene's germline CDR1 is DFQATT and CDR2 SNEGSKA (reference sequence). Trimming took 3 bases from V and 1 from J, leaving 13 bases between them. This CDR3 reads CSASNQDRSNQPQHF. The CDR3 DNA follows: TGCAGTGCTAGTAACCAGGACAGAAGCAATCAGCCCCAGCATTTT.

By share, this clonotype ranks as medium-sized. J is TRBJ2-1 and V is TRBV19; D may be TRBD2 (7 bases). Germline loops: CDR1 LNHDA, CDR2 SQIVND (reference sequence). V was clipped by 8 bases and J by 0 bases, with 17 bases between them. This CDR3 is 16 amino acids long. CDR3 coding DNA: TGTGCCAGTGGGCGGGGAGGGGGAAGCTCCTACAATGAGCAGTTCTTC. Amino acids: CASGRGGGSSYNEQFF.

This clonotype was counted many times. V usage is TRBV5-5 and J usage is TRBJ2-1, with D hard to call. The germline CDR1 and CDR2 sequences are SGHKS and YYEKEE (reference sequence). This CDR3 comprises 14 residues. The ends were cut back, 1 base at V and 4 bases at J, with 9 bases in the middle. CDR3 sequence reads: CASSLLQTYNEQFF. DNA for the CDR3: TGTGCCAGCAGCTTGCTACAAACTTACAATGAGCAGTTCTTC.

About this clonotype itself: Mismatch with germline at one junction end may stem from a read error. J is TRBJ2-1 and V is TRBV11-2; D may match TRBD1 or TRBD2 (5 bases each). The CDR3 runs 17 residues. In germline, CDR1 is SGHAT, CDR2 FQNNGV. The CDR3 spells CASSFALGLAGANKQFF. The CDR3 region has the DNA TGTGCCAGCAGCTTCGCGCTGGGTCTAGCTGGGGCCAATAAGCAGTTCTTC.

This clonotype has at least ten counts. The J gene is TRBJ2-2, the V gene TRBV6-5; TRBD2 agrees at 7 bases. The germline V gene has CDR1 MNHEY and CDR2 SVGAGI. The CDR3 loop spans 14 amino acids. V shed 8 bases, J shed 7 bases, and the junction held 10 bases outside the gene matches. The CDR3 coding sequence is TGTGCCAGCGCTAACGGGGGGTATGGCGGGGAGCTGTTTTTT. Protein product: CASANGGYGGELFF.

This clonotype was recorded many times. Written as DNA, the CDR3 is TGTGCCAGCAGTCACAGGGACTCAAGTTCAGAGACCCAGTACTTC. It specifies CASSHRDSSSETQYF. The V call is TRBV12-3 or TRBV12-4, the J call TRBJ2-5, with D perhaps matching TRBD1 or TRBD2 (6 bases each). V lost 5 bases and J lost 4, with 17 bases in between. CDR3 length: 15 amino acids.

The chain uses TRBV12-3 or TRBV12-4 and TRBJ2-3, with TRBD2 identical over 8 bases. The V gene end was trimmed by 3 bases and the J gene end by 3 bases; junction bases not matched to a gene: 2. The CDR3 consists of 14 residues. CDR3 sequence (DNA): TGTGCCAGCAGTTTCCTAGCGGGTACAGATACGCAGTATTTT. Protein: CASSFLAGTDTQYF.

V usage is TRBV2 and J usage is TRBJ2-2; D call uncertain. V was pared by 7 bases and J by 5 bases, with 11 bases between. Per the germline V gene, CDR1 is SNHLY and CDR2 is FYNNEI. The CDR3 consists of 13 residues. CDR3 in amino acids: CASNQGRTGELFF. CDR3 bases: TGTGCCAGCAATCAAGGGCGAACCGGGGAGCTGTTTTTT.

This clonotype was detected a few times. The chain couples TRBV19 to TRBJ2-5, with 9 bases aligning to TRBD2. The CDR3 spans 15 residues. Germline V gene sequence: CDR1 LNHDA, CDR2 SQIVND (reference sequence). The ends lost 5 bases at V and 2 bases at J; junction bases unmatched: 6. CDR3 coding DNA: TGTGCCAGTAGTGGAGCTAGCGGGGAGCAAGAGACCCAGTACTTC. This gives the protein CASSGASGEQETQYF.

This rearrangement joins TRBV29-1 to TRBJ2-7; TRBD2 might be the D (5 bases). CDR1 is SQVTM and CDR2 is ANQGSEA in the germline V gene. This CDR3 contains 14 residues. The V and J ends lost 5 bases and 7 bases respectively, with 21 bases between them. CDR3 DNA: TGCAGCGTTCGGCTAGCTGCCGCAACCTGGGAGCAGTACTTC. It specifies CSVRLAAATWEQYF.

This clonotype was seen ten or more times. The chain employs TRBV5-1 and TRBJ2-7, with 10 bases matching TRBD1. The V and J ends lost 0 bases and 7 bases, in that order; junction bases with no gene match: 7. This CDR3 region has 15 residues. Germline assignment: CDR1 SGHRS and CDR2 YFSETQ. Written as DNA, the CDR3 is TGCGCCAGCAGCTTGGGGGGACAGGGGCTGAGGGAGCAGTACTTC. Translating it yields CASSLGGQGLREQYF.

This clonotype has at least ten counts. The chain has TRBV25-1 and TRBJ2-2; D not resolved. Per germline, CDR1 MGHDK and CDR2 SYGVNS. The CDR3 consists of 12 residues. The V end was cut by 6 bases, the J end by 3 bases, with 5 bases between. This CDR3 reads CASSADTGELFF. In nucleotides, the CDR3 is TGTGCCAGCAGCGCCGACACCGGGGAGCTGTTTTTT.